Following are 17 T cell receptor beta chains from one sample sequenced in a study of T cell responses to AZD1222 COVID-19 vaccine. Measured with immunoSEQ multiplex PCR; TCRdb has only the in-frame clones, and not every one. The sample comprises approximately 100,000 clones, about 91% of which are singletons, and approximately 5.6% rests with the top ten. Specimen: peripheral blood, collected on day 0 of AZD1222 vaccination. The receptors derive from an adult in good health.

The V gene is TRBV6-5, the J gene TRBJ2-1, with D unclear. The CDR3 loop spans 14 amino acids. The ends were cut back, 0 bases at V and 6 bases at J, with 9 bases in the middle. Germline loops: CDR1 MNHEY, CDR2 SVGAGI. The CDR3 nucleotides read TGTGCCAGCAGTTACTCGAAGGCCACCAATGAGCAGTTCTTC. Translation: CASSYSKATNEQFF.

The chain combines TRBV28 with TRBJ2-7; D not resolved. The germline gives CDR1 MDHEN, CDR2 SYDVKM. Trimming stripped 3 bases from V and 0 bases from J, with 12 bases between. This CDR3 comprises 15 residues. CDR3 region: CASSFPPPSSYEQYF. CDR3 bases: TGTGCCAGCAGTTTTCCGCCTCCGAGCTCCTACGAGCAGTACTTC.

This chain links TRBV19 with TRBJ2-7; a weak D match, TRBD2 (6 bases). CDR3 size: 13 residues. Germline CDR1 is LNHDA and CDR2 is SQIVND (reference sequence). V lost 5 bases to trimming and J lost 2 bases, with 10 bases between them. The CDR3: CASSSGLPYEQYF. The CDR3, as DNA: TGTGCCAGTAGTTCGGGACTGCCCTACGAGCAGTACTTC.

In nucleotides, the CDR3 is TGTGCCAGCAGCCAAGACTCAGGAACAGATACGCAGTATTTT. Translation: CASSQDSGTDTQYF. V is TRBV4-2 and J is TRBJ2-3, with unresolved D. The CDR3 sequence is 14 residues long. V shed 0 bases and J shed 3 bases, with 7 bases lying between them. Germline-derived CDR1 and CDR2 are LGHNA and YNFKEQ.

V is TRBV6-5 and J is TRBJ2-3; D is undetermined. The CDR3 spans 15 residues. Germline values: CDR1 MNHEY, CDR2 SVGAGI. V lost 0 bases and J lost 2, with 9 bases in between. CDR3 coding DNA: TGTGCCAGCAGTTACTCGGGCCGGATCACAGATACGCAGTATTTT. Translated, it gives CASSYSGRITDTQYF.

This chain connects TRBV19 to TRBJ2-3, with 9 bases identical to TRBD2. With 7 bases clipped from V and 4 bases from J, the junction kept 15 bases outside the gene matches. Per germline, CDR1 LNHDA and CDR2 SQIVND (reference sequence). The CDR3 extends over 17 amino acids. The CDR3 nucleotides are TGTGCCAGTACATTGGGACTAGCTTCTACTTTCCCAGATACGCAGTATTTT. It yields the protein CASTLGLASTFPDTQYF. Supplemented by reference TRBV19 and TRBJ2-3, the full variable domain reads DGGITQSPKYLFRKEGQNVTLSCEQNLNHDAMYWYRQDPGQGLRLIYYSQIVNDFQKGDIAEGYSVSREKKESFPLTVTSAQKNPTAFYLCASTLGLASTFPDTQYFGPGTRLTVL.

V is TRBV5-1 and J is TRBJ2-1, with TRBD2 identical over 8 bases. The CDR3 totals 15 residues. V shed 0 bases and J 7 bases; nucleotides not matched to a gene: 6. Germline values: CDR1 SGHRS, CDR2 YFSETQ. The CDR3 here is CASSLAGTRGNEQFF. The CDR3 DNA sequence: TGCGCCAGCAGCTTGGCCGGGACTAGAGGGAATGAGCAGTTCTTC. The full variable domain, in which reference TRBV5-1 and TRBJ2-1 provide the parts outside the CDR3, is KAGVTQTPRYLIKTRGQQVTLSCSPISGHRSVSWYQQTPGQGLQFLFEYFSETQRNKGNFPGRFSGRQFSNSRSEMNVSTLELGDSALYLCASSLAGTRGNEQFFGPGTRLTVL.

The rearrangement links TRBV6-1 to TRBJ1-1, with D unresolved. Germline lookup yields CDR1 MNHNS and CDR2 SASEGT. The CDR3 runs 13 residues. The V and J ends lost 2 bases and 6 bases respectively, with 10 bases between them. The CDR3 DNA is TGTGCCAGCAGTGAAAGCGGGAGGGCTGAAGCTTTCTTT. Translating it yields CASSESGRAEAFF.

J is TRBJ1-2 and V is TRBV12-3 or TRBV12-4; 7 positions match TRBD1. The CDR3 length is 12 residues. V gave up 6 bases and J gave up 4 bases; unmatched junction bases: 2. The CDR3 DNA sequence: TGTGCCAGCAGCAGGGGGGCCTATGGCTACACCTTC. Its translation: CASSRGAYGYTF.

This chain joins TRBV3-1 (or the pseudogene TRBV3-2) and TRBJ2-1; the match to TRBD1 covers 7 bases. Germline assignment: CDR1 LGHDT and CDR2 YNNKEL (reference sequence). Trimming at V came to 4 bases and at J to 8 bases, leaving 8 bases not matched to a gene. The CDR3 runs 14 residues. The CDR3 sequence is CASSPQGVRDEQFF. The CDR3 coding sequence is TGTGCCAGCAGCCCCCAGGGGGTACGGGATGAGCAGTTCTTC.

This clone was detected a few times. V usage is TRBV27 and J usage is TRBJ1-4, with a weak D call TRBD1 (5 bases). Germline values: CDR1 MNHEY, CDR2 SMNVEV (reference sequence). This CDR3 is 17 amino acids long. The V end lost 6 bases, the J end lost 2 bases, and 19 bases lay between the germline ends. CDR3 DNA sequence: TGTGCCAGCAGCTCGAAGCGGGGCGGGACTACTAATGAAAAACTGTTTTTT. This encodes CASSSKRGGTTNEKLFF.

The chain couples TRBV6-5 to TRBJ2-2, with 12 nucleotides matching TRBD2. CDR3 size: 15 residues. V was clipped by 2 bases and J by 7 bases; unmatched bases: 2. Germline V gives CDR1 MNHEY, CDR2 SVGAGI. CDR3: CASSYQLAGGGELFF. DNA for the CDR3: TGTGCCAGCAGTTACCAACTAGCGGGAGGCGGGGAGCTGTTTTTT.

This chain uses TRBV15 with TRBJ2-1; D call uncertain. The V gene lost 6 bases and the J gene lost 10 bases, with 10 bases spanning the gap. The CDR3 length is 11 residues. CDR1 is LNHNV and CDR2 is YYDKDF in the germline V gene (reference sequence). As DNA, the CDR3 is TGTGCCACCAGGACCGATAACGAGCAGTTCTTC. Amino acid sequence: CATRTDNEQFF.

The chain recombines TRBV7-9 with TRBJ2-6; 8 positions match TRBD1. Germline assignment: CDR1 SEHNR and CDR2 FQNEAQ (reference sequence). The ends lost 5 bases at V and 0 bases at J; junction bases unmatched: 9. The CDR3 runs to 18 residues. The CDR3 reads CASSPIGQGISGANVLTF. The CDR3 DNA reads as TGTGCCAGCAGCCCCATAGGACAGGGCATCTCTGGGGCCAACGTCCTGACTTTC.

This clone has only a few counts. The V gene is TRBV6-2 or TRBV6-3, the J gene TRBJ2-7; D unresolved. The CDR3 consists of 12 residues. V was pared by 0 bases and J by 6 bases, with 6 bases between. Germline V gives CDR1 MNHEY, CDR2 SVGEGT. CDR3 nucleotide sequence: TGTGCCAGCAGTTACTCTCCCCCCGAGCAGTACTTC. Protein product: CASSYSPPEQYF.

The chain joins TRBV6-6 to TRBJ1-4; D is unresolved. V dropped 6 bases and J dropped 4 bases, with 9 bases sitting between them. This CDR3 comprises 13 residues. CDR1 is MNHNY and CDR2 is SVGAGI in the germline V gene (reference sequence). CDR3: CASSLPLNEKLFF. The CDR3 coding sequence is TGTGCCAGCAGCCTCCCCCTTAATGAAAAACTGTTTTTT.

The gene calls are TRBV30 and TRBJ2-7; D may be TRBD1 (6 bases). Between the trimmed V and J ends, which lost 3 bases and 4 bases, there was a span of 16 bases. CDR3 size: 14 residues. Germline V lookup: CDR1 GTSNPN, CDR2 SVGIG (reference sequence). The CDR3 DNA follows: TGTGCCTGGAGAAACACCGGGACAAATTACGAGCAGTACTTC. Translation: CAWRNTGTNYEQYF.